Listed here are 9 T cell receptor beta chains from one sample, sequenced in a study of cytomegalovirus exposure and HLA in healthy donors. Sequencing used immunoSEQ multiplex PCR; TCRdb keeps in-frame clones, though not all of them. The table records hundreds of thousands of clones, roughly 87% of them present only once. The sequencing input was PBMCs. The source of these receptors is a man between 18 and 35 years old in good health and CMV-seropositive.

The J gene is TRBJ2-1, the V gene TRBV7-2, with 8 nucleotides matching TRBD2. This CDR3 spans 15 amino acids. In germline, CDR1 is SGHTA, CDR2 FQGNSA. The trim removed 5 bases at V and 4 bases at J, leaving 7 bases unmatched. CDR3 nucleotide sequence: TGTGCCAGCAGCCGTGGGACTAGTGGGTACAATGAGCAGTTCTTC. Its translation is CASSRGTSGYNEQFF.

The chain employs TRBV7-3 and TRBJ2-7; weak D call: TRBD2 (5 bases). In germline, CDR1 is SGHTA, CDR2 FQGTGA. The CDR3 totals 14 residues. With 2 bases removed from V and 6 bases from J, the gap between germline ends came to 14 bases. The CDR3 loop reads CASSLAGVGSEQYF. In DNA form, the CDR3 reads TGTGCCAGCAGCTTAGCTGGGGTAGGGAGCGAGCAGTACTTC.

The rearrangement joins TRBV5-5 to TRBJ2-3; no definite D call. Trimming shortened V by 1 base and J by 3 bases, and 3 bases separated the two germline ends. The CDR3 is made up of 12 amino acids. Germline CDR1 SGHKS, CDR2 YYEKEE (reference sequence). DNA for the CDR3: TGTGCCAGCAGCTTGATAACAGATACGCAGTATTTT. Its protein is CASSLITDTQYF. Looking up the rest from reference TRBV5-5 and TRBJ2-3 gives the full variable domain: DAGVTQSPTHLIKTRGQQVTLRCSPISGHKSVSWYQQVLGQGPQFIFQYYEKEERGRGNFPDRFSARQFPNYSSELNVNALLLGDSALYLCASSLITDTQYFGPGTRLTVL.

The chain links TRBV27 to TRBJ2-1, with 7 bases lining up with TRBD1. The CDR3 runs 14 residues. Germline loops: CDR1 MNHEY, CDR2 SMNVEV (reference sequence). V lost 7 bases and J lost 2; bases outside the gene matches: 5. CDR3 protein: CASTRDSTYNEQFF. CDR3 in DNA: TGTGCCAGCACCCGGGACAGTACCTACAATGAGCAGTTCTTC.

The V and J genes are TRBV5-5 and TRBJ1-5; D not resolved. This CDR3 comprises 13 residues. Trimming took 0 bases from V and 1 from J, leaving 2 bases between them. CDR1 SGHKS and CDR2 YYEKEE come from the germline V gene (reference sequence). The chain's CDR3 is CASSLDSNQPQHF. The CDR3 region has the DNA TGTGCCAGCAGCTTGGACAGCAATCAGCCCCAGCATTTT.

The chain is built from TRBV29-1 and TRBJ2-1, with D tentatively TRBD1 (6 bases). The germline gives CDR1 SQVTM, CDR2 ANQGSEA. V was clipped by 4 bases and J by 7 bases, with 11 bases between them. The CDR3 spans 12 residues. CDR3 amino acids: CSVARGKNEQFF. The CDR3 nucleotides read TGCAGCGTTGCCAGGGGTAAAAATGAGCAGTTCTTC.

The chain links TRBV2 to TRBJ2-5; D not certain. The CDR3 spans 15 residues. CDR1 and CDR2 from the germline V gene are SNHLY and FYNNEI. Trimming removed 1 base at V and 1 base at J, with 10 bases between. As DNA, the CDR3 is TGTGCCAGCAGTGAAGGTCAGCTACGCCAAGAGACCCAGTACTTC. This codes for CASSEGQLRQETQYF.

This clone was detected a few times. The rearrangement uses TRBV2 and TRBJ2-7, with TRBD2 identical over 15 bases. The V gene end was trimmed by 6 bases and the J gene end by 3 bases; junction bases not matched to a gene: 6. The CDR3 has 16 amino acids. Germline assignment: CDR1 SNHLY and CDR2 FYNNEI. The DNA of the CDR3 is TGTGCCAGCAGGGGACTAGCGGGAGGTATGGGCTACGAGCAGTACTTC. Amino acids: CASRGLAGGMGYEQYF.

This clone was seen just once. The CDR3 region has the DNA TGTGCCAGCAGCTTGGTAGACGGCGGCACTGAAGCTTTCTTT. It specifies CASSLVDGGTEAFF. The chain links TRBV5-6 to TRBJ1-1; D gene ambiguous. CDR1 is SGHDT, CDR2 YYEEEE, per germline. The CDR3 length is 14 residues. V lost 0 bases to trimming and J lost 4 bases, with 10 bases between them.